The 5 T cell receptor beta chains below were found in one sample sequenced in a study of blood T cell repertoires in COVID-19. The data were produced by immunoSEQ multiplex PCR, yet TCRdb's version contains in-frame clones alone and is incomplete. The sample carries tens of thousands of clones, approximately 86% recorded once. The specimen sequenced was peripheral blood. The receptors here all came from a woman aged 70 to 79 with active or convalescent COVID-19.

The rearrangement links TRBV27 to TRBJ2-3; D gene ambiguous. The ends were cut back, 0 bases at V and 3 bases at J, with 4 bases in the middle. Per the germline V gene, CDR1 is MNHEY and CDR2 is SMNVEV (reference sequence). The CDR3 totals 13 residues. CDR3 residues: CASSLSRTDTQYF. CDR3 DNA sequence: TGTGCCAGCAGTTTATCGAGGACAGATACGCAGTATTTT.

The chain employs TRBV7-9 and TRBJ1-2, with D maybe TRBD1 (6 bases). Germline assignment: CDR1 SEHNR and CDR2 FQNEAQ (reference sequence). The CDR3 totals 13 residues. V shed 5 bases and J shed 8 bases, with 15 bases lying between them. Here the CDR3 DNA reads TGTGCCAGCAGCCTGGGACAAGCCGCCGGCTACACCTTC. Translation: CASSLGQAAGYTF.

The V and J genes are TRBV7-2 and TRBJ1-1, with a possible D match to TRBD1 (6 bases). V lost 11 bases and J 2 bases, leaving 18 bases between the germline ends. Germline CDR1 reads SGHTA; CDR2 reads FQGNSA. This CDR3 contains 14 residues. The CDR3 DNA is TGTGCCGGAAAGATAGGACAGTTAAACACTGAAGCTTTCTTT. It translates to CAGKIGQLNTEAFF.

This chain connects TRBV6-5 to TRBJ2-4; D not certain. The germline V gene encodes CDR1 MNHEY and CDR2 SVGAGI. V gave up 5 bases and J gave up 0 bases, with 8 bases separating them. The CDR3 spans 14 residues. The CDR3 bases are TGTGCCAGCAGTAATCCGGGAGCCAAAAACATTCAGTACTTC. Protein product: CASSNPGAKNIQYF.

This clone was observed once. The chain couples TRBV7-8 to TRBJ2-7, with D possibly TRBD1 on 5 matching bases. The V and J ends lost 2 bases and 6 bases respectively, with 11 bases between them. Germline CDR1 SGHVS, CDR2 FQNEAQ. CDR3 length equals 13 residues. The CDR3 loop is CASSLFQGSEQYF. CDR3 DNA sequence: TGTGCCAGCAGCTTATTTCAGGGTAGCGAGCAGTACTTC.